This entry features one TCR beta chain sequence. What antigen it recognizes has not been identified. Base qualities are not provided; no much larger clone lies one nucleotide away. The sample's treatment or condition label, decoded: roughly 20 received Ad26.COV2.S at low or high dose, single or two shots; about 5 received placebo; per-sample allocation not given. Repertoires of vaccine and placebo recipients were sequenced from samples taken on day 63 after the first injection. Between 29 July and 7 August 2020, Cohort 1b enrolled about two dozen adults aged 18-55 years at one site in Boston, USA. As a vaccine, Ad26.COV2.S was a replication-incompetent adenovirus type 26 vector that expressed a prefusion-stabilized SARS-CoV-2 spike protein derived from the original Wuhan strain. The data were taken from a study of Ad26.COV2.S vaccination and SARS-CoV-2 variants (dated by TCRdb to the early 2020s). Background on the whole study: Vaccine-arm donors came from COV1001, a multicentre, randomized, double-blind, placebo-controlled phase I-IIa trial of Ad26.COV2.S in healthy adults. Throughout the experiments and outcome assessment, investigators stayed blinded to trial group allocation. Ad26.COV2.S was administered intramuscularly at 5 x 10^10 or 1 x 10^11 viral particles, either as a single shot or as two shots given 56 days apart. A total of approximately 32 samples were included in the TCR-sequenced set, comprising about 20 Ad26.COV2.S vaccine recipients, 5 placebo recipients and 8 SARS-CoV-2 convalescent individuals. Sequencing of the TCRbeta repertoire served to evaluate the specificity and breadth of SARS-CoV-2-reactive T cell receptors following Ad26.COV2.S vaccination. Trial participants were randomized into five groups of five, in which low-dose or high-dose Ad26.COV2.S was given once or twice, or placebo was given on both occasions. Study-wide findings and limitations: Non-spike TCR breadth was comparable between vaccine and placebo recipients, consistent with the vaccine containing only spike. It was noted by the authors that total T cell responses may have been underestimated by the TCR breadth and depth analyses. Substantial breadth of spike-specific CD8+ and CD4+ T cell responses was reported after vaccination. Ad26.COV2.S recipients had higher spike-specific TCR breadth than placebo recipients (P = 0.0014). The study was not powered to compare responses between vaccine doses or regimens.

The immunoSEQ Assay was used to sequence TCRbeta CDR3 regions. After extraction, genomic DNA underwent amplification by bias-controlled multiplex PCR, followed by high-throughput sequencing. Under the source paper's analysis protocol: Collapsing and filtering of sequences were performed to quantify the absolute abundance of each unique TCRbeta CDR3 region. T cell fraction was estimated by normalization of TCRbeta template counts to usable DNA, with usable DNA being measured through amplification of reference genes present in all nucleated cells. Repertoire TCRs were annotated as SARS-CoV-2-specific when V gene, CDR3 amino acid sequence and J gene were exactly matched to a known reactive TCR set. The reference SARS-CoV-2 TCR set was derived from MIRA and filtered for enrichment in COVID-19-positive ImmuneCODE repertoires, a step that removed public or cross-reactive TCRs. Based on the MIRA antigens, annotated TCRs were further analysed at the level of specific ORF or position within ORF. Depth was the summed frequency of annotated unique rearrangements, while breadth was defined as annotated unique rearrangements over total unique productive rearrangements. Two-sided Wilcoxon rank-sum tests were used to compare TCR breadth between groups. TCRdb provides this immuneACCESS table in a form limited to in-frame rearrangements. Some clones are lacking; in checked studies, under half of them reflect an unresolved V gene, and why the rest are absent is not known. V and J calls and clone size are as listed in that table; D and trimming were resolved from the DNA. The table for this sample lists 350,000 to 400,000 clones; roughly 90% of them were counted only once. The ten largest account for around 2% of the sample.

Sequences were derived from peripheral blood, sampled in a trial of Ad26.COV2.S vaccine versus placebo. This TCR was recovered from a person aged 18-65 years who received the Ad26.COV2.S COVID-19 vaccine or a placebo.

The sequenced DNA: TGTGCCAGCAGTTATAATGATGAGGGAGGCCCCACAGATACGCAGTATTTT. It translates as CASSYNDEGGPTDTQYF. In this chain, TRBV28 is recombined with TRBJ2-3; TRBD2 might be the D gene, on 6 matching bases. V was cut back by 4 bases and J by 2 bases, leaving a gap of 19 bases between them. The CDR3 spans 17 residues, from the cysteine through the phenylalanine. Solely the CDR3 DNA is kept, with 51 bases framed from the first base. As encoded in the germline V gene, CDR1 is MDHEN while CDR2 is SYDVKM.